A selection of T cell receptor beta chains follows, all from one sample in a study of CD8 T cells in ankylosing spondylitis. TCRdb called the 5' RACE reads again in MiXCR, with one record for every CDR3 protein. The sample lists about 420,000 distinct CDR3 sequences, under 25% seen once, with about 16% in the top ten. Sequenced input: blood, either unsorted or a sorted T cell fraction (not recorded which). The receptor set was obtained from a male donor with ankylosing spondylitis. Both conserved end residues are part of each CDR3. D genes are given only for firm matches. Not all rows give a size; the values are once, few, many and, for expanded clones, a class.

v_call,d_call,j_call,clone_size,cdr3_nt,cdr3_aa
TRBV6-2/TRBV6-3,-,TRBJ2-1,-,TGTGCCAGCAACATAGAACTAGATTTACCCTTCAATGAGCAGTTCTTC,CASNIELDLPFNEQFF
TRBV5-1,TRBD2,TRBJ2-3,few,TGCGCCAGCACTACTAGCGGGAGGGTGTCAGATACGCAGTATTTT,CASTTSGRVSDTQYF
TRBV5-1,TRBD1,TRBJ2-7,few,TGCGCCAGCAGCTCAACCTTGGGACAGGGAGGGGAGCAGTACTTC,CASSSTLGQGGEQYF
TRBV4-2,TRBD2,TRBJ2-5,-,TGTGCCAGCAGCTACCCGGGACTAGGGGAGACCCAGTACTTC,CASSYPGLGETQYF
TRBV5-8,-,TRBJ2-1,-,TGTGCCAGCAGCTTCCTCCAGAGTCGGAACAATGAGCAGTTCTTC,CASSFLQSRNNEQFF
TRBV20-1,-,TRBJ1-2,-,TGCAGTGCTAGAGATCCTCGGGGACTACCCTATGGCTACACCTTC,CSARDPRGLPYGYTF
TRBV7-9,-,TRBJ2-2,-,TGTGCCAGTCGCAGGGTTGGGAACACCGGGGAGCTGTTTTTT,CASRRVGNTGELFF
TRBV10-3,-,TRBJ2-2,few,TGTGCCATCAGTGCCCTCCCCGGGGAGCTGTTTTTT,CAISALPGELFF
TRBV6-2/TRBV6-3,TRBD2,TRBJ2-1,-,TGTGCCACGAAAGCGGGAGGCGGCAATGAGCAGTTCTTC,CATKAGGGNEQFF
TRBV21-1,-,TRBJ2-4,-,TGTGCCAGCAGCCACCTAAGACAGGGGGGGAGAGACATTCAGTACTTC,CASSHLRQGGRDIQYF
TRBV7-8,-,TRBJ2-5,few,TGTGCCAGCAGCTTAGATCCTAGCCGAGAGACCCAGTACTTC,CASSLDPSRETQYF
TRBV20-1,TRBD1,TRBJ1-3,few,TGCAGTGCTAGAGGAAGACAGGGCCCTGGAAACACCATATATTTT,CSARGRQGPGNTIYF
TRBV11-2,-,TRBJ2-1,few,TGTGCCAGCAGCCCATCACAGGGTGTTGGGAATGAGCAGTTCTTC,CASSPSQGVGNEQFF